This paragraph reports one TCR beta chain. Its matching antigen is unknown. These data originate in a study of CD8 T cell repertoires and HIV-1 epitope variants. Sequencing was performed with immunoSEQ multiplex PCR; in TCRdb, only in-frame clones are kept and a portion is missing. The data show around 5,000 clones, about three fifths seen once. This CDR3 spans 13 amino acids. V lost 6 bases and J 4 bases, leaving 9 bases between the germline ends. Per the germline V gene, CDR1 is MNHGY and CDR2 is SVAAGI. Sequencing was done on a sample of cultured CD8+ T cells derived from PBMCs. The source is a male donor with HIV. V is TRBV6-9 and J is TRBJ2-2, with D perhaps TRBD1 (6 bases). The CDR3 loop reads CASSSDSTGELFF. The DNA of the CDR3 is TGTGCCAGCAGCTCGGACAGCACCGGGGAGCTGTTTTTT.